These 7 T cell receptor beta chains share one sample of origin, sequenced in a study of T cells in localized non-small cell lung cancer. Clones were read by immunoSEQ multiplex PCR, and TCRdb kept only the in-frame ones, dropping some. The table lists 75,000 to 85,000 clones, 80% of them singletons. The source was peripheral blood, collected before any cancer treatment. Every receptor here comes from a female donor older than 55 with stage I lung adenocarcinoma.

In its sample, this clone was seen once. The chain recombines TRBV4-3 with TRBJ1-5, with 10 nucleotides matching TRBD1. Losses at the gene ends were 4 bases for V and 5 bases for J; bases not matched to a gene: 5. The CDR3 consists of 15 residues. The germline CDR1 and CDR2 sequences are LGHNA and YSLEER. The CDR3 DNA reads as TGCGCCAGCAGCCGCCAGACAGGGGGCGATCAGCCCCAGCATTTT. It specifies CASSRQTGGDQPQHF.

The chain joins TRBV5-1 to TRBJ1-1, with 8 bases fitting TRBD1. Trimming at V came to 2 bases and at J to 1 base, leaving 16 bases not matched to a gene. The CDR3 has 19 amino acids. Germline lookup yields CDR1 SGHRS and CDR2 YFSETQ. This CDR3 is CASSLTSGRTGGRNTEAFF. The CDR3 DNA reads as TGCGCCAGCAGCTTAACCTCGGGGCGCACAGGGGGTCGGAACACTGAAGCTTTCTTT.

The chain links TRBV19 to TRBJ2-6; 7 bases fit TRBD2. J lost 0 bases, V lost 1 base, and 9 bases had no gene match. Germline lookup yields CDR1 LNHDA and CDR2 SQIVND (reference sequence). The CDR3 consists of 19 residues. For the CDR3, the DNA is TGTGCCAGTAGTATAGGGCCCCTGGGAGGGATCTCTGGGGCCAACGTCCTGACTTTC. Its protein product is CASSIGPLGGISGANVLTF.

The chain employs TRBV6-4 and TRBJ1-6; D perhaps matches TRBD1 (5 bases). V gave up 4 bases and J gave up 7 bases, with 14 bases separating them. The germline V gene encodes CDR1 MRHNA and CDR2 SNTAGT. There are 15 residues in the CDR3. The CDR3 loop reads CASSARRGGNSPLHF. Here the CDR3 DNA reads TGTGCCAGCAGTGCCCGCCGCGGGGGAAATTCACCCCTCCACTTT.

The chain employs TRBV30 and TRBJ2-6, with 7 bases fitting TRBD1. CDR1 and CDR2 from the germline V gene are GTSNPN and SVGIG (reference sequence). The V and J ends lost 5 bases and 2 bases, in that order; junction bases with no gene match: 9. The CDR3 is made up of 16 amino acids. As DNA, the CDR3 is TGTGCCTGGGGACAGGAGCTCACCACTGGGGCCAACGTCCTGACTTTC. Amino acids: CAWGQELTTGANVLTF.

V is TRBV6-4 and J is TRBJ2-1, with D uncertain. Germline assignment: CDR1 MRHNA and CDR2 SNTAGT. This CDR3 spans 13 amino acids. V lost 0 bases and J lost 8, with 8 bases in between. The CDR3 nucleotides are TGTGCCAGCAGTGACTCGATCACGGATGAGCAGTTCTTC. Residues: CASSDSITDEQFF.

The chain couples TRBV9 to TRBJ2-1; 8 bases are a match to TRBD2. After removal of 0 bases from V and 3 bases from J, the junction contained 5 bases not matched to a gene. Germline lookup yields CDR1 SGDLS and CDR2 YYNGEE. CDR3 length: 16 residues. The CDR3 sequence: CASSVAGGPIYNEQFF. CDR3 nucleotides: TGTGCCAGCAGCGTAGCGGGAGGGCCGATCTACAATGAGCAGTTCTTC.